This is a list of T cell receptor beta chains from one sample in a study of blood T cell repertoires in COVID-19. The data were produced by immunoSEQ multiplex PCR, yet TCRdb's version contains in-frame clones alone and is incomplete. The sample has some 79,000 clones; approximately 90% are singletons. Specimen: peripheral blood. Receptors originate from a man aged 65-85 years with active or convalescent COVID-19. The CDR3 runs from the conserved cysteine through the conserved F or W. D genes are given only for firm matches. Clone size, where shown, is once, few, many, or a class for clones that have expanded.

J,V,D,size,DNA,CDR3
TRBJ1-1,TRBV5-4,TRBD1,.,TGTGCCAGCAGCTTGCAGGGGGCGTACACTGAAGCTTTCTTT,CASSLQGAYTEAFF
TRBJ1-5,TRBV7-2,TRBD1,few,TGTGCCAGCAGCCCGGACAGGGCAAGAACTCAGCCCCAGCATTTT,CASSPDRARTQPQHF
TRBJ2-7,TRBV6-5,TRBD2,few,TGTGCCAGCAGTTACTCGGCTAGCGGGACCTACGAGCAGTACTTC,CASSYSASGTYEQYF
TRBJ2-1,TRBV27,TRBD1,.,TGTGCCAGCAGAGATCCTTGGACAGGGGGCAGGGATGAGCAGTTCTTC,CASRDPWTGGRDEQFF
TRBJ1-1,TRBV7-9,.,.,TGTGCCAGCAGCTATACCGGGACTGGAAACACTGAAGCTTTCTTT,CASSYTGTGNTEAFF
TRBJ2-2,TRBV10-3,TRBD2,.,TGTGCCATCAGTGAGTCGGCTAGCGGAAACACCGGGGAGCTGTTTTTT,CAISESASGNTGELFF
TRBJ2-1,TRBV3-1/TRBV3-2,.,.,TGTGCCAGCAGCGGGGCTAGGTTTTACAATGAGCAGTTCTTC,CASSGARFYNEQFF
TRBJ2-7,TRBV14,TRBD2,.,TGTGCCAGCAGCCCTAGCGGGACTTCTCACTACGAGCAGTACTTC,CASSPSGTSHYEQYF
TRBJ2-5,TRBV6-5,.,.,TGTGCCAGTATCCAACAGGGTTTAGAGACCCAGTACTTC,CASIQQGLETQYF
TRBJ2-7,TRBV2,.,.,TGTGCCAGCAGTCAGGGATTCTACGAGCAGTACTTC,CASSQGFYEQYF
TRBJ1-1,TRBV7-3,.,.,TGTGCCAGCAGCTTGGGGGGGAGCACTGAAGCTTTCTTT,CASSLGGSTEAFF
TRBJ2-7,TRBV27,.,.,TGTGCCAGCAGTTTATTCTCGCAAGCGGGCTTATCGTCCTACGAGCAGTACTTC,CASSLFSQAGLSSYEQYF
TRBJ1-5,TRBV6-2/TRBV6-3,.,.,TGTGCCAGCAGTTACCGGAATCAGCCCCAGCATTTT,CASSYRNQPQHF
TRBJ1-4,TRBV7-8,TRBD1,.,TGTGCCAGCAGCTCCGGGACAGGGAAGGAAAAACTGTTTTTT,CASSSGTGKEKLFF
TRBJ1-1,TRBV18,.,.,TGTGCCAGCTCACCGACTGACAGCTGGAACACTGAAGCTTTCTTT,CASSPTDSWNTEAFF
TRBJ2-3,TRBV6-4,.,.,TGTGCCAGCAGTGACTTGCAGGGCCTCCGCACAGATACGCAGTATTTT,CASSDLQGLRTDTQYF
TRBJ2-1,TRBV5-1,TRBD2,.,TGCGCCAGCAGCCCGCGGGCAGCGGGGGACAATGAGCAGTTCTTC,CASSPRAAGDNEQFF
TRBJ1-5,TRBV30,.,.,TGTGCCTGGAGGCCTAACCACAGCAATCAGCCCCAGCATTTT,CAWRPNHSNQPQHF
TRBJ1-4,TRBV6-5,.,.,TGTGCCAGCAGCCGCCGGAGGGCGGTTTACGAAAAACTGTTTTTT,CASSRRRAVYEKLFF
TRBJ2-1,TRBV5-8,.,.,TGTGCCAGCAGCTTGAAGATGGGGCTCAAGATATGGGAGCAGTTCTTC,CASSLKMGLKIWEQFF
TRBJ2-1,TRBV9,TRBD2,once,TGTGCCAGCAGCGTAGGGGGCGGGAGGGCCAGAAATGAGCAGTTCTTC,CASSVGGGRARNEQFF
TRBJ2-7,TRBV10-2,.,.,TGCGCCAGCGCCCAGGGGAGCTCCTACGAGCAGTACTTC,CASAQGSSYEQYF
TRBJ2-5,TRBV5-1,.,.,TGCGCCAGCAGCTTGGCCCCAGGAATTGAGACCCAGTACTTC,CASSLAPGIETQYF
TRBJ1-2,TRBV5-1,TRBD1,.,TGCGCCAGCCGCTCGCTGACAGGGAGCTATGGCTACACCTTC,CASRSLTGSYGYTF
TRBJ1-3,TRBV19,TRBD1,.,TGTGCCAGTAGTAGGAAAACAGGGGCTGGAAACACCATATATTTT,CASSRKTGAGNTIYF
TRBJ1-1,TRBV18,.,.,TGTGCCAGCTCACCCGTGCGGGTTCAGGGGTCGGCTGAAGCTTTCTTT,CASSPVRVQGSAEAFF
TRBJ1-1,TRBV5-1,.,.,TGCGCCAGCAGCTTCTGGGGAGGGGACGTTGAAGCTTTCTTT,CASSFWGGDVEAFF
TRBJ2-5,TRBV5-4,TRBD2,once,TGTGCCAGCAGCACCGGGACTAGCGGGAGTTCTGAGACCCAGTACTTC,CASSTGTSGSSETQYF
TRBJ1-5,TRBV6-2/TRBV6-3,.,.,TGTGCCAGCAGTCTCGACAGGAGCAATCAGCCCCAGCATTTT,CASSLDRSNQPQHF
TRBJ1-4,TRBV19,TRBD1,once,TGTGCCAGTAACTCGGACAGGTCTAATGAAAAACTGTTTTTT,CASNSDRSNEKLFF
TRBJ1-5,TRBV6-1,.,.,TGTGCCAGCAGTGAAGGGGCAGGGGTTCAGCCCCAGCATTTT,CASSEGAGVQPQHF